This T cell receptor beta chain was observed in a study of blood T cell repertoires in COVID-19. Germline V gene sequence: CDR1 SEHNR, CDR2 FQNEAQ (reference sequence). This CDR3 is 15 amino acids long. J gave up 4 bases and V 5 bases, and 6 bases lay outside the gene matches. Assay: immunoSEQ multiplex PCR; the TCRdb copy retains only in-frame clones and omits some. This sample has more than 150,000 clones, with roughly 86% found just once. Sample: peripheral blood. The chain recombines TRBV7-9 with TRBJ2-7; 12 positions agree with TRBD2. The clonotype was recovered from a man aged 60-69 years with COVID-19, enrolled during active disease. The CDR3 loop is CASSPGLAGLYEQYF. The CDR3 coding sequence is TGTGCCAGCAGCCCAGGACTAGCGGGGCTTTACGAGCAGTACTTC.